Following are 21 T cell receptor beta chains from one sample sequenced in a study of T cells in narcolepsy. The method was immunoSEQ multiplex PCR; TCRdb's version includes in-frame clones alone and lacks a portion of them. The sample shows fewer than 40,000 clones, 79% of them seen only once. Source material: CD45RA- memory CD4+ T cells from PBMCs. Every receptor here comes from a human donor with narcolepsy.

V gene TRBV5-1 combines with J gene TRBJ2-1, with D perhaps assigned TRBD1 or TRBD2 (5 bases each). This CDR3 region has 14 residues. CDR1 SGHRS and CDR2 YFSETQ come from the germline V gene. V lost 0 bases to trimming and J lost 8 bases, with 12 bases between them. The CDR3 loop is CASSLDSGRDEQFF. The CDR3 bases are TGCGCCAGCAGCTTGGATTCAGGGCGGGATGAGCAGTTCTTC.

V and J are TRBV6-6 and TRBJ2-7; D possibly matches TRBD1 or TRBD2 (5 bases each). This CDR3 spans 12 amino acids. V was clipped by 0 bases and J by 8 bases, with 8 bases between them. Germline loops: CDR1 MNHNY, CDR2 SVGAGI (reference sequence). The CDR3 region has the DNA TGTGCCAGCAGTTACTCGGGGGTGCAGCAGTACTTC. Its protein product is CASSYSGVQQYF.

The genes are TRBV2 and TRBJ2-2, with 10 bases aligning to TRBD2. The CDR3 is 17 residues long. The V gene's germline CDR1 is SNHLY and CDR2 FYNNEI. J was trimmed by 4 bases and V by 5 bases; bases with no gene match: 10. In DNA form, the CDR3 reads TGTGCCAGCAGTCTACTGGTAGCGGGAGGTAGCACCGGGGAGCTGTTTTTT. Translated, it gives CASSLLVAGGSTGELFF. Together with reference TRBV2 and TRBJ2-2, the CDR3 gives the full variable domain: EPEVTQTPSHQVTQMGQEVILRCVPISNHLYFYWYRQILGQKVEFLVSFYNNEISEKSEIFDDQFSVERPDGSNFTLKIRSTKLEDSAMYFCASSLLVAGGSTGELFFGEGSRLTVL.

The chain links TRBV11-1 to TRBJ2-1; the match to TRBD2 covers 10 bases. Germline CDR1 and CDR2: SGHAT and FQDESV (reference sequence). This CDR3 spans 15 amino acids. Losses at the gene ends were 8 bases for V and 0 bases for J; bases not matched to a gene: 4. This CDR3 reads CASRTSGSSYNEQFF. In DNA form, the CDR3 reads TGTGCCAGCCGGACTAGCGGAAGCTCCTACAATGAGCAGTTCTTC. Using reference TRBV11-1 and TRBJ2-1 for the parts outside the CDR3, the full variable domain is EAEVAQSPRYKITEKSQAVAFWCDPISGHATLYWYRQILGQGPELLVQFQDESVVDDSQLPKDRFSAERLKGVDSTLKIQPAELGDSAMYLCASRTSGSSYNEQFFGPGTRLTVL.

Only one count was recorded for this clone. The chain recombines TRBV19 with TRBJ1-5; D uncertain. There are 16 residues in the CDR3. Trimming shortened V by 2 bases and J by 0 bases, and 11 bases separated the two germline ends. Germline V gene lookup returns CDR1 LNHDA and CDR2 SQIVND (reference sequence). In nucleotides, the CDR3 is TGTGCCAGTAGTATAACCCCAAGTCATAGCAATCAGCCCCAGCATTTT. Translation: CASSITPSHSNQPQHF.

The V call is TRBV6-5, the J call TRBJ2-1, with D possibly TRBD2 on 5 matching bases. Germline V gene data show CDR1 as MNHEY and CDR2 as SVGAGI. The CDR3 totals 16 residues. V was trimmed by 2 bases and J by 4 bases, leaving 15 bases between them. The DNA of the CDR3 is TGTGCCAGCAGTTACCACATGGACCGACTATACAATGAGCAGTTCTTC. This gives the protein CASSYHMDRLYNEQFF.

Details on this clone: The junction departs from germline at one end; a sequencing error may be responsible. This CDR3 is also generated by other DNA sequences in the sample. The chain carries TRBV13 and TRBJ2-2; 7 nucleotides line up with TRBD1. This CDR3 spans 17 amino acids. CDR1 PRHDT and CDR2 FYEKMQ come from the germline V gene (reference sequence). For the CDR3, the DNA is TGTGCTAGCAGCTTAGGCCAGACAGGGATTTACACCGGGGAGCTGTTTTTT. It encodes CASSLGQTGIYTGELFF. The whole variable domain, filled in from reference TRBV13 and TRBJ2-2, reads AAGVIQSPRHLIKEKRETATLKCYPIPRHDTVYWYQQGPGQDPQFLISFYEKMQSDKGSIPDRFSAQQFSDYHSELNMSSLELGDSALYFCASSLGQTGIYTGELFFGEGSRLTVL.

The chain recombines TRBV9 with TRBJ2-3, with no clear D. Trimming removed 1 base from V and 2 bases from J, with 11 bases in between. Germline CDR1 SGDLS, CDR2 YYNGEE. This CDR3 has 15 amino acids. The CDR3: CASSVSPASTDTQYF. CDR3 bases: TGTGCCAGCAGCGTATCGCCAGCCTCCACAGATACGCAGTATTTT.

The genes are TRBV27 and TRBJ2-5; D unresolved. The CDR3 consists of 13 residues. The V gene lost 4 bases and the J gene lost 0 bases, with 6 bases spanning the gap. The germline gives CDR1 MNHEY, CDR2 SMNVEV (reference sequence). CDR3 amino acids: CASSSRYQETQYF. CDR3 bases: TGTGCCAGCAGTTCCCGGTACCAAGAGACCCAGTACTTC.

The chain uses TRBV20-1 and TRBJ1-5, with D unclear. Per germline, CDR1 DFQATT and CDR2 SNEGSKA (reference sequence). The CDR3 has 11 residues. Trimming stripped 5 bases from V and 4 bases from J, with 6 bases between. The CDR3 DNA reads TGCAGTGCTCGGGAGAATCAGCCCCAGCATTTT. It yields the protein CSARENQPQHF.

The J gene is TRBJ1-5, the V gene TRBV6-9; unclear D gene. This CDR3 is built from 9 residues. V lost 9 bases to trimming and J lost 11 bases, with 8 bases between them. Per the germline V gene, CDR1 is MNHGY and CDR2 is SVAAGI. CDR3 region: CASNSAQHF. CDR3 coding DNA: TGTGCCAGTAACTCAGCCCAGCATTTT.

The CDR3 DNA sequence: TGTGCCAGCCTCTTAGTCATCACCGGGGAGCTGTTTTTT. This encodes CASLLVITGELFF. The V call is TRBV28, the J call TRBJ2-2, with D hard to call. The CDR3 totals 13 residues. Trimming pared 8 bases from V and 4 bases from J, leaving 11 bases between. Germline V gene data show CDR1 as MDHEN and CDR2 as SYDVKM. The entire variable domain, with the rest obtained from reference TRBV28 and TRBJ2-2, is as follows: DVKVTQSSRYLVKRTGEKVFLECVQDMDHENMFWYRQDPGLGLRLIYFSYDVKMKEKGDIPEGYSVSREKKERFSLILESASTNQTSMYLCASLLVITGELFFGEGSRLTVL.

This clone was observed a handful of times. The V gene is TRBV5-4, the J gene TRBJ2-1; 11 bases match TRBD2. V lost 4 bases, J lost 8 bases, and 8 bases stayed unmatched. CDR3 size: 15 residues. Germline CDR1 and CDR2: SGHNT and YYREEE (reference sequence). The CDR3 loop reads CASSALAGAVHEQFF. The DNA for the CDR3 is TGTGCCAGCAGCGCACTAGCGGGGGCTGTCCATGAGCAGTTCTTC.

The rearrangement uses TRBV11-2 and TRBJ2-6; D might be TRBD1 (6 bases). The V end was cut by 5 bases, the J end by 2 bases, with 10 bases between. CDR3 length: 15 amino acids. The germline V gene encodes CDR1 SGHAT and CDR2 FQNNGV. The CDR3 DNA is TGTGCCAGCAGCGTACAGGGTACTGGGGCCAACGTCCTGACTTTC. This encodes CASSVQGTGANVLTF.

This clone has a handful of counts. This sequence joins TRBV6-1 and TRBJ2-7; D possibly corresponds to TRBD2 (5 bases). Germline CDR1 is MNHNS and CDR2 is SASEGT. The CDR3 contains 12 residues. The germline V and J ends were trimmed by 3 bases and 6 bases, with 9 bases remaining between them. The CDR3 region has the DNA TGTGCCAGCAGTGAGTCCGAGGGCGAGCAGTACTTC. Translating it yields CASSESEGEQYF.

The V gene is TRBV4-3, the J gene TRBJ2-7; D call uncertain. The V gene's germline CDR1 is LGHNA and CDR2 YSLEER. This CDR3 region has 14 residues. The ends were cut back, 0 bases at V and 2 bases at J, with 8 bases in the middle. CDR3 sequence: CASSQDNRPYEQYF. Written as DNA, the CDR3 is TGCGCCAGCAGCCAAGATAACAGACCCTACGAGCAGTACTTC.

This clone occurred a few times. The chain couples TRBV7-6 to TRBJ1-4; maybe TRBD1 (5 bases). CDR1 and CDR2 (germline): SGHVS, FNYEAQ. Trimming removed 5 bases at V and 0 bases at J, with 10 bases between. CDR3 length: 15 residues. The CDR3 spells CASSTGTTTNEKLFF. CDR3 bases: TGTGCCAGCAGCACCGGGACTACAACTAATGAAAAACTGTTTTTT.

The chain carries TRBV2 and TRBJ2-1; D is tentatively TRBD1 or TRBD2 (6 bases each). CDR3 size: 13 residues. Deletions cut 4 bases from V and 10 bases from J, with 14 bases between. The germline gives CDR1 SNHLY, CDR2 FYNNEI. In DNA form, the CDR3 reads TGTGCCAGCAGTGTCCGGGGGCCGCGGGAGCAGTTCTTC. This translates into CASSVRGPREQFF.

This clone is a singleton in its sample. This sequence joins TRBV7-9 and TRBJ1-3, with TRBD1 as a possible D gene (5 bases). Trimming stripped 4 bases from V and 0 bases from J, with 10 bases between. This CDR3 has 15 amino acids. CDR1 is SEHNR, CDR2 FQNEAQ, per germline (reference sequence). In nucleotides, the CDR3 is TGTGCCAGCAGCTGGGAAGGGGTCTCTGGAAACACCATATATTTT. Amino acids: CASSWEGVSGNTIYF.

This sequence joins TRBV19 and TRBJ2-1, with TRBD2 matching 15 bases. This CDR3 region has 13 residues. In germline, CDR1 is LNHDA, CDR2 SQIVND (reference sequence). Trimming cost V 4 bases and J 12 bases; bases outside gene matches: 1. The CDR3 region is CASSTGLAGGQFF. DNA of the CDR3: TGTGCCAGTAGTACGGGACTAGCGGGAGGGCAGTTCTTC. The variable domain in full, with the rest retrieved from reference TRBV19 and TRBJ2-1, is DGGITQSPKYLFRKEGQNVTLSCEQNLNHDAMYWYRQDPGQGLRLIYYSQIVNDFQKGDIAEGYSVSREKKESFPLTVTSAQKNPTAFYLCASSTGLAGGQFFGPGTRLTVL.

This chain links TRBV10-1 with TRBJ2-7; the match to TRBD2 covers 7 bases. The V segment lost 8 bases and the J segment 2 bases; nucleotides outside the gene matches: 9. This CDR3 is built from 14 residues. The germline V gene has CDR1 WNHNN and CDR2 SYGVQD (reference sequence). CDR3 loop: CASEGSGSPYEQYF. Here the CDR3 DNA reads TGCGCCAGCGAGGGTAGCGGGTCCCCCTACGAGCAGTACTTC.